Listed below are T cell receptor beta chains from one sample, sequenced in a study of shared clonotypes between healthy human individuals. The protocol was immunoSEQ multiplex PCR, while the TCRdb copy is restricted to in-frame clones and leaves out a portion. The sample lists roughly 2.2 million clones; about 92% were seen once. Sample: naive CD4+ T cells from PBMCs. All receptors derive from a man younger than 30 in good health. Some clones in this sample may be carry-over from other donors' samples. CDR3s include the opening cysteine and the closing phenylalanine or tryptophan. D genes are given only for firm matches. Size is stated for part of the rows, as once, few or many counts, or as a class when the clone is expanded.

>TRBJ1-5|NA|TRBV2|NA
TGTGCCAGCAACCCCAGTAGCAATCAGCCCCAGCATTTT
CASNPSSNQPQHF
>TRBJ2-7|NA|TRBV7-8|TRBD1
TGTGCCAGCAGCCGGGGACAGGGGGTCCACGAGCAGTACTTC
CASSRGQGVHEQYF
>TRBJ2-7|NA|TRBV6-6|TRBD2
TGTGCCAGCAGTTACTCCGGGACTAGCGGCTCCTACGAGCAGTACTTC
CASSYSGTSGSYEQYF
>TRBJ2-7|NA|TRBV9|NA
TGTGCCAGCAGCCCCCACGGCTACGAGCAGTACTTC
CASSPHGYEQYF
>TRBJ1-3|NA|TRBV5-1|NA
TGCGCCAGCAGCTCTTACACTGGAAACACCATATATTTT
CASSSYTGNTIYF
>TRBJ1-4|NA|TRBV5-1|NA
TGCGCCAGCAGGGCGGCCATAAATGAAAAACTGTTTTTT
CASRAAINEKLFF
>TRBJ2-6|once|TRBV4-1|NA
TGCGCCAGCAGCCACCCCCCTGGGGCCAACGTCCTGACTTTC
CASSHPPGANVLTF
>TRBJ2-2|NA|TRBV28|TRBD1
TGTGCCAGCATTGCTGCGCAGGGACAGGGCGGGGAGCTGTTTTTT
CASIAAQGQGGELFF
>TRBJ2-1|NA|TRBV11-1|NA
TGTGCCAGCAGCTTTGGGTATGGGGATAATGAGCAGTTCTTC
CASSFGYGDNEQFF
>TRBJ1-1|NA|TRBV30|NA
TGTGCCTGGAGTGTGCCAGTTAACACTGAAGCTTTCTTT
CAWSVPVNTEAFF
>TRBJ1-2|NA|TRBV27|TRBD1
TGTGCCAGCAGTTCTCGGACAGGGAGATTCTACACCTTC
CASSSRTGRFYTF
>TRBJ2-3|NA|TRBV7-9|TRBD2
TGTGCCAGCAGCTTCGGACTAGCGGGAACAGATACGCAGTATTTT
CASSFGLAGTDTQYF
>TRBJ1-4|NA|TRBV28|NA
TGTGCCAGCAGTTTAGGGTCCGGGGCCAAACTGTTTTTT
CASSLGSGAKLFF
>TRBJ1-2|NA|TRBV6-1|NA
TGTGCCAGCAGTGAATGGTCTCTCGGGGACAATAACTATGGCTACACCTTC
CASSEWSLGDNNYGYTF
>TRBJ2-5|once|TRBV15|NA
TGTGCCACTACCGGGGGCACCGCTAGGGAGACCCAGTACTTC
CATTGGTARETQYF
>TRBJ1-2|NA|TRBV5-1|NA
TGCGCCAGCAGCCCGGGCCCGTCCCTCGGCACTAACTATGGCTACACCTTC
CASSPGPSLGTNYGYTF
>TRBJ2-7|NA|TRBV5-5|TRBD1
TGTGCCAGCAGCCGACCGGGACAGGCGAGCCACGAGCAGTACTTC
CASSRPGQASHEQYF
>TRBJ1-2|once|TRBV7-2|TRBD1
TGTGCCAGCAGCTTCGACAGGGGGCTGCATGGCTACACCTTC
CASSFDRGLHGYTF
>TRBJ1-1|NA|TRBV11-2|TRBD1
TGTGCCAGCAGCTACCGGGACAGGGGGCTGGGAGCTTTCTTT
CASSYRDRGLGAFF
>TRBJ2-5|NA|TRBV6-6|TRBD2
TGTGCCAGCAGAGACAGCGGGAGGGCCGGGGAGACCCAGTACTTC
CASRDSGRAGETQYF
>TRBJ1-2|few|TRBV5-4|TRBD1
TGTGCCAGCAGCAGGACAGGCAGTCAAGGCTACACCTTC
CASSRTGSQGYTF
>TRBJ2-3|NA|TRBV29-1|NA
TGCAGCGTTGAAGATGGGGTAGATACGCAGTATTTT
CSVEDGVDTQYF
>TRBJ1-1|few|TRBV29-1|TRBD1
TGCAGCGTCGAACAGGGGTTCGCTGAAGCTTTCTTT
CSVEQGFAEAFF
>TRBJ1-5|once|TRBV28|NA
TGTGCCAGCAGTTTGTTAAGGGGTCAGAGGGATCAGCCCCAGCATTTT
CASSLLRGQRDQPQHF
>TRBJ2-1|once|TRBV19|TRBD2
TGTGCCAGTAATTATCTAGCGGGGCGTGAGGATGAGCAGTTCTTC
CASNYLAGREDEQFF
>TRBJ2-5|NA|TRBV27|TRBD2
TGTGCCAGCAGTTTATCGGGACTAGTTCTGGAGACCCAGTACTTC
CASSLSGLVLETQYF
>TRBJ2-2|NA|TRBV23-1|TRBD1
TGCGCCAGCCGATCCGGGACAGAAAACACCGGGGAGCTGTTTTTT
CASRSGTENTGELFF
>TRBJ1-2|NA|TRBV30|NA
TGTGCCTGGAGAGGGGGTAACTATGGCTACACCTTC
CAWRGGNYGYTF
>TRBJ2-1|NA|TRBV6-1|NA
TGTGCCAGCAGTGCCGGGATCCTCAATGAGCAGTTCTTC
CASSAGILNEQFF
>TRBJ1-1|NA|TRBV11-2|NA
TGTGCCAGCAGCCCCTCACAGGGAAGATGGCACACTGAAGCTTTCTTT
CASSPSQGRWHTEAFF
>TRBJ2-7|once|TRBV2|TRBD1
TGTGCCAGCAGTAGGCGGGACAGGGGCTACGAGCAGTACTTC
CASSRRDRGYEQYF
>TRBJ2-2|few|TRBV4-1|NA
TGCGCCAGCAGCCAGGCGACAGTAGCCGGGGAGCTGTTTTTT
CASSQATVAGELFF
>TRBJ2-7|NA|TRBV7-2|NA
TGTGCCAGCAGCTTCGAGGGGGGGCGCCATCCCAACGAGCAGTACTTC
CASSFEGGRHPNEQYF
>TRBJ2-1|NA|TRBV9|TRBD2
TGTGCCAGCAGCGTTAGCGGGATAAGTCCATACAATGAGCAGTTCTTC
CASSVSGISPYNEQFF
>TRBJ1-3|NA|TRBV5-1|NA
TGCGCCAGCAGCCTAGGTTTCGGCGGAAACACCATATATTTT
CASSLGFGGNTIYF
>TRBJ1-2|NA|TRBV15|TRBD1
TGTGCCACCAGCAGAGCCCCAGGGGGCCACTATGGCTACACCTTC
CATSRAPGGHYGYTF